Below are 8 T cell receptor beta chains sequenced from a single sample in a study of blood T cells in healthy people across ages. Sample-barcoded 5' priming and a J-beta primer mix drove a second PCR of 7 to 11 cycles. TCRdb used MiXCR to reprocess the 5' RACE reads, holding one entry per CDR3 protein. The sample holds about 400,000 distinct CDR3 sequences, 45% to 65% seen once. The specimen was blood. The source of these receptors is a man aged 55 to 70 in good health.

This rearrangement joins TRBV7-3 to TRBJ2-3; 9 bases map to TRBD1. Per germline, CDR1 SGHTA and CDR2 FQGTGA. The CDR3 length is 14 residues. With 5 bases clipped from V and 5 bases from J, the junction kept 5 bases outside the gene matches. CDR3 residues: CASSADRGGDTQYF. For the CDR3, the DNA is TGTGCCAGCAGCGCAGACAGGGGGGGAGATACGCAGTATTTT.

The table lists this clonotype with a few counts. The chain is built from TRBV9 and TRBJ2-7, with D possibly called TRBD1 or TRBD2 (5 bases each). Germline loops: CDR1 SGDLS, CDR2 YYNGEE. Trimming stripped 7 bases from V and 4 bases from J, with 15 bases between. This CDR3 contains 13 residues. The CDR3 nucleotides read TGTGCCAGCGGTCGGGACGTCATGTACGAGCAGTACTTC. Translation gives CASGRDVMYEQYF.

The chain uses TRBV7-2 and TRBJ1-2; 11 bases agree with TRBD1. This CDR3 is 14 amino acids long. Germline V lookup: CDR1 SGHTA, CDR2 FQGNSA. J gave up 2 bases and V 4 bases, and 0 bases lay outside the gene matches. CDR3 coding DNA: TGTGCCAGCAGCTGGGACAGGGGGAACTATGGCTACACCTTC. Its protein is CASSWDRGNYGYTF. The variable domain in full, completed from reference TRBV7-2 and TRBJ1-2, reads GAGVSQSPSNKVTEKGKDVELRCDPISGHTALYWYRQSLGQGLEFLIYFQGNSAPDKSGLPSDRFSAERTGGSVSTLTIQRTQQEDSAVYLCASSWDRGNYGYTFGSGTRLTVV.

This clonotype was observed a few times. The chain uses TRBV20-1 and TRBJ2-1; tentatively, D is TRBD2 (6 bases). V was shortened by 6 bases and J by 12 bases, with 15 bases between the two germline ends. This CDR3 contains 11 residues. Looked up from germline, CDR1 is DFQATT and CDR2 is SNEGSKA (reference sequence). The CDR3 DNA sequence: TGCAGTGCGGGGGGTAGAGGAGGGCAGTTCTTC. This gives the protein CSAGGRGGQFF.

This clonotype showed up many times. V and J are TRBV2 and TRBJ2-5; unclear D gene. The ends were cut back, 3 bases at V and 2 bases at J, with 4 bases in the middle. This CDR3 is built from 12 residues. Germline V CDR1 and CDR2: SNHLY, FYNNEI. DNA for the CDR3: TGTGCCAGCAGTGAGGTACAAGAGACCCAGTACTTC. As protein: CASSEVQETQYF.

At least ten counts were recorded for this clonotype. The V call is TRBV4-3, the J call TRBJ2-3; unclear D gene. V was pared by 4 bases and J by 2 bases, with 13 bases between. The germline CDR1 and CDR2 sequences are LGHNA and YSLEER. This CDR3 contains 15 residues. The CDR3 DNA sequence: TGCGCCAGCAGCCTCGGCGGCACAGACACAGATACGCAGTATTTT. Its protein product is CASSLGGTDTDTQYF.

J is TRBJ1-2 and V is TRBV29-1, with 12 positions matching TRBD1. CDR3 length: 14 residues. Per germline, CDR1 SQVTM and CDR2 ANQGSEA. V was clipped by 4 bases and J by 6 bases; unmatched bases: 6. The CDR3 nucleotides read TGCAGCGTTGCGGGGACAGGGGGCCGGAATGGCTACACCTTC. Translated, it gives CSVAGTGGRNGYTF.

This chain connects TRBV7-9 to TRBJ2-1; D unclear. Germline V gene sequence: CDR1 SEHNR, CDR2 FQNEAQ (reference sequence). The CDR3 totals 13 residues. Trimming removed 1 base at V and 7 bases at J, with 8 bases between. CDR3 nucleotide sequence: TGTGCCAGCAGCTTAGACGAGACAAATGAGCAGTTCTTC. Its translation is CASSLDETNEQFF. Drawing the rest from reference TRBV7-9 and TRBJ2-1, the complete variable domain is DTGVSQNPRHKITKRGQNVTFRCDPISEHNRLYWYRQTLGQGPEFLTYFQNEAQLEKSRLLSDRFSAERPKGSFSTLEIQRTEQGDSAMYLCASSLDETNEQFFGPGTRLTVL.